Sequencing of this T cell receptor beta chain was carried out in a study of blood T cell repertoires in COVID-19. CDR3 length equals 17 residues. Trimming took 1 base from V and 4 from J, leaving 16 bases between them. Germline V gives CDR1 SGHVS, CDR2 FNYEAQ. Sequencing used immunoSEQ multiplex PCR; TCRdb keeps in-frame clones, though not all of them. This sample yields about 58,000 clones, of which around 81% are seen a single time; roughly 9.3% belongs to the top ten. The rearrangement joins TRBV7-6 to TRBJ2-2, with D perhaps TRBD1 (7 bases). Sample: peripheral blood. This receptor was identified in an elderly man with COVID-19, enrolled during active disease. CDR3 sequence (DNA): TGTGCCAGCAGCTTAGTCTTAGGAGGGGGCGGCACCGGGGAGCTGTTTTTT. This encodes CASSLVLGGGGTGELFF.